The subject of this entry is one T cell receptor beta chain. Its target is not known. Germline V CDR1 and CDR2: LGHNA, YNFKEQ. The CDR3 covers 15 residues. V was cut by 4 bases and J by 2 bases, with 13 bases left in between. The data were taken from a study of cytomegalovirus exposure and HLA in healthy donors. Study-level points and caveats: At a 0.05 false discovery rate, a later analysis found 15,000 to 20,000 TCR beta sequences to be associated with HLA alleles.

The PCR used 60 Vbeta and 13 Jbeta primers. In the authors' methods: Among the unique TCR beta chains that a later analysis counted, about 85 million in all, approximately 12 million were shared. Repertoires were generated with immunoSEQ multiplex PCR, while TCRdb's copy carries only in-frame clones and drops some. The V and J calls and clone size were taken over from that table, and D and trimming were inferred from the DNA. Seen here are some 200,000 clones, approximately 88% observed once, and the top ten hold 0.71%. J is TRBJ2-3 and V is TRBV4-2; tentative D call: TRBD1 (7 bases). Sequencing was carried out using PBMCs. The clonotype originates from a boy aged 2-9 years in good health and CMV-seronegative. CDR3 DNA: TGTGCCAGCAGCCTGGAGGGACAGTACACAGATACGCAGTATTTT. As protein: CASSLEGQYTDTQYF.